The present T cell receptor (beta chain) was sequenced within a study of blood T cell repertoires in COVID-19. Overall study: Sites in the United States, Italy and Spain provided acute and convalescent COVID-19 samples. The cDNA or gDNA used as material had been derived from T cells, B-cell-depleted T cells, or PBMCs.

Per the original methods: Estimates of nucleated cell counts were drawn from the amplification of reference gene primers. Generated by immunoSEQ multiplex PCR, the TCRdb table keeps only in-frame clones and is missing some. V, J and clone size are those of that table, while D and trimming were read from the DNA. Here the sample spans about 120,000 clones, roughly 69% being singletons. The germline V gene has CDR1 MNHEY and CDR2 SVGAGI. The CDR3 extends over 12 amino acids. The ends lost 6 bases at V and 7 bases at J; junction bases unmatched: 3. This TCR was recovered from a woman aged 70-85 years with acute or convalescent COVID-19. The sample comprised peripheral blood. The chain couples TRBV6-5 to TRBJ1-2; the match to TRBD1 covers 9 bases. The CDR3 bases are TGTGCCAGCAGCTCGGGACAGGGTGGCTACACCTTC. It yields the protein CASSSGQGGYTF.